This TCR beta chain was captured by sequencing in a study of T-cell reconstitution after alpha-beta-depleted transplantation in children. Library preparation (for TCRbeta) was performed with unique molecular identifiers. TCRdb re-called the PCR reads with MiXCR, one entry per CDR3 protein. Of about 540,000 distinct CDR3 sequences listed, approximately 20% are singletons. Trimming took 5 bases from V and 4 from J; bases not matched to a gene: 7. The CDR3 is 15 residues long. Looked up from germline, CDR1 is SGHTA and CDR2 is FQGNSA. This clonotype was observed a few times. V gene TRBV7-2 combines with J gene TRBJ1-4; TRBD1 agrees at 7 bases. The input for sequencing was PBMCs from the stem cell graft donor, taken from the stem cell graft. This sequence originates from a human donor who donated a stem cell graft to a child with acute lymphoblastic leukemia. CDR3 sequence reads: CASSPGGQLNEKLFF. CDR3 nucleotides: TGTGCCAGCAGCCCTGGGGGACAGCTTAATGAAAAACTGTTTTTT. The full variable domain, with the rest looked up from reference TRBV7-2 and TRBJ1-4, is GAGVSQSPSNKVTEKGKDVELRCDPISGHTALYWYRQSLGQGLEFLIYFQGNSAPDKSGLPSDRFSAERTGGSVSTLTIQRTQQEDSAVYLCASSPGGQLNEKLFFGSGTQLSVL.